The 2 T cell receptor beta chains in this list originate from one sample, sequenced in a study of T cells after posttransplantation cyclophosphamide. Sampled 1 year posttransplant, controls received myeloablative marrow transplants, methotrexate and a calcineurin inhibitor. Profiled with immunoSEQ multiplex PCR; TCRdb holds only in-frame clones, not every one. The sample lists approximately 5,000 clones; 73% were seen once. The material was PBMCs, obtained 321 days after allogeneic stem cell transplant with calcineurin inhibitor and methotrexate. These receptors all come from a female patient aged 50 to 65 who received an allogeneic stem cell transplant from an unrelated donor, was CMV-positive, and had acute and chronic GVHD. Some T cells may be the graft donor's.

By share of the sample, this clone is medium-sized. J is TRBJ2-3 and V is TRBV19; unclear D gene. V gave up 0 bases and J gave up 0 bases, with 7 bases separating them. CDR3 size: 15 residues. The germline gives CDR1 LNHDA, CDR2 SQIVND (reference sequence). Here the CDR3 DNA reads TGTGCCAGTAGTATAGATGTGAGGAGCACAGATACGCAGTATTTT. Its protein is CASSIDVRSTDTQYF.

The J gene is TRBJ1-1, the V gene TRBV6-5; perhaps TRBD1 as D (6 bases). CDR3 length: 13 residues. Germline assignment: CDR1 MNHEY and CDR2 SVGAGI. Trimming left V 4 bases short and J 5 bases short, with 11 bases between. The CDR3 reads CASSFQGKTEAFF. In DNA, the CDR3 is TGTGCCAGCAGTTTCCAGGGGAAAACTGAAGCTTTCTTT.